This T cell receptor (beta chain) stems from a study of shared clonotypes between healthy human individuals. Splitting of CD4+ cells produced CD45RA+ naive and CD45RA-negative memory subsets. Repertoires were generated with immunoSEQ multiplex PCR, while TCRdb's copy carries only in-frame clones and drops some. The table includes 2 million to 2.5 million clones, approximately 90% detected once. Trimming shortened V by 2 bases and J by 3 bases, and 14 bases separated the two germline ends. The CDR3 is 15 amino acids. The germline V gene has CDR1 MDHEN and CDR2 SYDVKM. The gene calls are TRBV28 and TRBJ2-7; no clear D gene. This receptor was obtained from a man between 18 and 29 years old in good health. Some clones in this sample may be carry-over from other donors' samples. The sequenced material came from naive CD4+ T cells from PBMCs. The subset: CD45RA+ positively selected. The CDR3 reads CASSLGATDSYEQYF. The CDR3 DNA reads TGTGCCAGCAGTTTAGGTGCTACCGATAGCTACGAGCAGTACTTC.